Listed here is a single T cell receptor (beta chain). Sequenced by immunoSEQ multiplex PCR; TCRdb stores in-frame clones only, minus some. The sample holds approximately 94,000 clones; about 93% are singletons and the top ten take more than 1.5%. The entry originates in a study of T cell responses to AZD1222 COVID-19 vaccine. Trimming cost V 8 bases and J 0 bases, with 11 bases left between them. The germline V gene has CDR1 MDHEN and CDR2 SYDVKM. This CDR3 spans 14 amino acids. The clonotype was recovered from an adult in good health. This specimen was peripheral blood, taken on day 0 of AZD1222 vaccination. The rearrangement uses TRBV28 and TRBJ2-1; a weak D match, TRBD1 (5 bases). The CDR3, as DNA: TGTGCCAGCCATAGAAGGGGCTCCTACAATGAGCAGTTCTTC. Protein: CASHRRGSYNEQFF.